This is a list of T cell receptor beta chains from one sample in a study of blood T cell dynamics during melanoma immunotherapy. The table came from immunoSEQ multiplex PCR; TCRdb's copy has only in-frame clones and leaves some out. Of thousands of clones listed, 80% to 85% are singletons. The material sequenced was blood, taken from a patient treated with checkpoint blockade. All receptors derive from a human donor with melanoma. Each CDR3 is given with its conserved first and last residue. The order of the fields is clone size, V gene, CDR3 protein. Not every row has a clone size; where given, it reads once, few, many or a size class.

>.|TRBV6-1
CASSEGETGYRDTEAFF
>.|TRBV5-5
CASSWWDGHHEQYF
>.|TRBV6-5
CASSYGRGTEQYF
>.|TRBV2
CASSEFLGIHEQYF
>few|TRBV9
CASSIKEGRGTEAFF
>.|TRBV4-1
CASSQAPENTEAFF
>.|TRBV6-5
CASSYRTGTSGNTIYF
>.|TRBV7-8
CASSPQQILNTEAFF
>.|TRBV27
CASSPIGEPFYNEQFF
>.|TRBV19
CASSIAGVEGYEQYF
>.|TRBV28
CASSLSRPRGGQDQPQHF
>.|TRBV11-2
CASRPGASNEKLFF
>.|TRBV7-9
CASSLAVRTDGYTF
>.|TRBV6-5
CASSSGQGAAYEQYF
>.|TRBV19
CASSTPGGEQYF
>.|TRBV6-6
CASSPPGGFAEAFF
>.|TRBV10-3
CAAHPGSGANVLTF
>.|TRBV7-2
CASSLEAGRNSPLHF
>.|TRBV21-1
CASSKGWGGLAGGLGWPGIYEQYF